This TCR beta chain derives from a study of shared clonotypes between healthy human individuals. J was trimmed by 7 bases and V by 2 bases; bases with no gene match: 7. This CDR3 is built from 15 residues. CDR1 and CDR2 from the germline V gene are SNHLY and FYNNEI. Clones were read by immunoSEQ multiplex PCR, and TCRdb kept only the in-frame ones, dropping some. The sample contains hundreds of thousands of clones, around 74% of which appear only once. The source of this sequence is a woman in her thirties in good health. The material sequenced was memory CD4+ T cells sorted from blood. Stated subset: CD45RA-negative fraction. This sequence joins TRBV2 and TRBJ1-4; 7 positions agree with TRBD1. In nucleotides, the CDR3 is TGTGCCAGCAGTGAATTTACAGGGGTCGGTGAAAAACTGTTTTTT. It yields the protein CASSEFTGVGEKLFF.